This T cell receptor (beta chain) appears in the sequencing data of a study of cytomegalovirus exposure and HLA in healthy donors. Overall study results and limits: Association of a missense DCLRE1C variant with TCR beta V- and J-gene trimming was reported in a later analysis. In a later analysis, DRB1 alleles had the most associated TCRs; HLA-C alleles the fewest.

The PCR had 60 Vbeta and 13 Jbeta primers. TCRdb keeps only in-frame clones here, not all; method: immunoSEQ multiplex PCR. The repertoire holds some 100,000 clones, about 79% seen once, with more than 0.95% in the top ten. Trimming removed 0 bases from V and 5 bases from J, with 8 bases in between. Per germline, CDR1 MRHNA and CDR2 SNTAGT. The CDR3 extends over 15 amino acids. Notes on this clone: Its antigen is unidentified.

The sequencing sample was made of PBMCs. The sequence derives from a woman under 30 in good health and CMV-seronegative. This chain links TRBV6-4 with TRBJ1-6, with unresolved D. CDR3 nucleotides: TGTGCCAGCAGTGACTCGGCCAGTAATAATTCACCCCTCCACTTT. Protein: CASSDSASNNSPLHF.